These 15 T cell receptor beta chains were all obtained from the same sample, sequenced in a study of T cells in Graves' hyperthyroidism and ophthalmopathy. RNA transcripts were the template for amplifying TCR beta CDR3 regions. The HTBI primer set was used in a first-round RT-PCR of the TCR CDR3. MiXCR was run by TCRdb on the multiplex PCR reads, yielding one entry per CDR3 protein. The table has about 640,000 distinct CDR3 sequences, approximately 15% seen once. The sequenced material came from blood. The source of these receptors is a woman between 45 and 65 years old with Graves' ophthalmopathy.

V usage is TRBV7-9 and J usage is TRBJ2-3; 8 nucleotides align to TRBD1. Losses at the gene ends were 4 bases for V and 11 bases for J; bases not matched to a gene: 8. Germline V gene lookup returns CDR1 SEHNR and CDR2 FQNEAQ (reference sequence). The CDR3 sequence is 13 residues long. CDR3 nucleotides: TGTGCCAGCAGCTCCGGACAGGGTGGGGTGCAGTATTTT. Protein: CASSSGQGGVQYF.

With regard to this clonotype: A much bigger clone sits one base away, suggesting this may be a read error. V gene TRBV4-3 combines with J gene TRBJ2-1, with TRBD1 matching 7 bases. Germline-derived CDR1 and CDR2 are LGHNA and YSLEER. The CDR3 has 15 amino acids. With V trimmed by 1 base and J by 2 bases, 2 bases remained unmatched. CDR3 protein: CASSQGGTAYNEQFF. The CDR3, as DNA: TGCGCCAGCAGCCAAGGGGGGACAGCCTACAATGAGCAGTTCTTC.

This clonotype appeared many times. This chain uses TRBV20-1 with TRBJ1-5, with 7 bases identical to TRBD1. Germline lookup yields CDR1 DFQATT and CDR2 SNEGSKA (reference sequence). This CDR3 contains 13 residues. V was clipped by 1 base and J by 8 bases; unmatched bases: 5. CDR3 DNA sequence: TGCAGTGCTAGAGGCCAGGGGGTGAAGCCCCAGCATTTT. This sequence encodes CSARGQGVKPQHF.

The sample holds many counts of this clonotype. This chain uses TRBV6-1 with TRBJ2-3; D tentatively fits TRBD1 or TRBD2 (5 bases each). V lost 2 bases and J 0 bases, leaving 21 bases between the germline ends. Germline V CDR1 and CDR2: MNHNS, SASEGT. This CDR3 spans 19 amino acids. The CDR3 here is CASSETPTVGTLSTDTQYF. The CDR3 DNA reads as TGTGCCAGCAGTGAAACCCCGACAGTGGGGACGTTGAGCACAGATACGCAGTATTTT.

This clonotype was detected many times. The rearrangement joins TRBV20-1 to TRBJ2-5; TRBD2 agrees at 12 bases. This CDR3 spans 15 amino acids. V trimming: 4 bases; J trimming: 2 bases; junction bases outside the gene matches: 5. Germline lookup yields CDR1 DFQATT and CDR2 SNEGSKA (reference sequence). The DNA of the CDR3 is TGCAGTGCTACCGGGACTAGCGGGTTTCAAGAGACCCAGTACTTC. Its protein product is CSATGTSGFQETQYF.

In its sample, this clonotype was seen a few times. The chain combines TRBV29-1 with TRBJ1-2; D unresolved. CDR3 size: 13 residues. Germline V gene sequence: CDR1 SQVTM, CDR2 ANQGSEA. Trimming removed 2 bases at V and 4 bases at J, with 11 bases between. The CDR3 sequence: CSVERRAGYGYTF. Here the CDR3 DNA reads TGCAGCGTTGAAAGGAGGGCCGGCTATGGCTACACCTTC. Full variable domain (rest looked up from reference TRBV29-1 and TRBJ1-2): SAVISQKPSRDICQRGTSLTIQCQVDSQVTMMFWYRQQPGQSLTLIATANQGSEATYESGFVIDKFPISRPNLTFSTLTVSNMSPEDSSIYLCSVERRAGYGYTFGSGTRLTVV.

The genes are TRBV15 and TRBJ2-2; 7 nucleotides agree with TRBD2. CDR1 is LNHNV and CDR2 is YYDKDF in the germline V gene (reference sequence). Germline trimming cut 1 base from V and 4 bases from J; bases unmatched to any gene: 3. This CDR3 is built from 15 residues. The CDR3 nucleotides are TGTGCCACCAGCAGAGGTGGGGGGGGCACCGGGGAGCTGTTTTTT. Amino acid sequence: CATSRGGGGTGELFF.

This clonotype was seen at least ten times. CDR3 DNA sequence: TGTGCCAGCAGTGCAGGGGGTGCTGAAGCTTTCTTT. It specifies CASSAGGAEAFF. The genes are TRBV12-3 or TRBV12-4 and TRBJ1-1; 7 nucleotides line up with TRBD1. The CDR3 totals 12 residues. Trimming took 5 bases from V and 6 from J; bases not matched to a gene: 3.

This clonotype has a handful of counts. The chain links TRBV3-1 to TRBJ2-6, with D perhaps TRBD2 (5 bases). In germline, CDR1 is LGHDT, CDR2 YNNKEL (reference sequence). V lost 0 bases to trimming and J lost 0 bases, with 6 bases between them. CDR3 length: 16 residues. The CDR3 is CASSQDRGSGANVLTF. The CDR3 DNA follows: TGTGCCAGCAGCCAAGATCGGGGCTCTGGGGCCAACGTCCTGACTTTC.

This clonotype has at least ten counts. The rearrangement uses TRBV28 and TRBJ1-5; D remains ambiguous. V was cut by 7 bases and J by 2 bases, with 18 bases left in between. Germline loops: CDR1 MDHEN, CDR2 SYDVKM. This CDR3 has 16 residues. The CDR3, as DNA: TGTGCCAGCATTCCTATATCGGAGGGAGGCAATCAGCCCCAGCATTTT. This translates into CASIPISEGGNQPQHF.

In its sample, this clonotype was seen many times. The CDR3 nucleotides read TGTGCCAGCAGTTACTCGAAGGGACTAGCGGGTCGGGCGGGGAACTACGAGCAGTACTTC. It codes for CASSYSKGLAGRAGNYEQYF. This sequence joins TRBV6-6 and TRBJ2-7, with 12 bases matching TRBD2. Germline CDR1 is MNHNY and CDR2 is SVGAGI (reference sequence). The CDR3 has 20 residues. Trimming cost V 0 bases and J 3 bases; bases outside gene matches: 15.

V usage is TRBV19 and J usage is TRBJ2-7; TRBD1 matches 9 bases. This CDR3 comprises 15 residues. CDR1 and CDR2 (germline): LNHDA, SQIVND (reference sequence). Unmatched junction bases numbered 10, after V lost 6 bases and J lost 4 bases. The CDR3 protein is CASSTGGQTLYEQYF. The DNA for the CDR3 is TGTGCCAGTAGCACAGGGGGCCAGACCTTGTACGAGCAGTACTTC.

This chain joins TRBV20-1 and TRBJ1-5; D is undetermined. Trimming shortened V by 0 bases and J by 6 bases, and 6 bases separated the two germline ends. Germline loops: CDR1 DFQATT, CDR2 SNEGSKA (reference sequence). This CDR3 has 12 amino acids. CDR3 protein: CSAREGIQPQHF. The CDR3 DNA sequence: TGCAGTGCTAGAGAGGGGATTCAGCCCCAGCATTTT.

The gene calls are TRBV29-1 and TRBJ1-2; 9 bases align to TRBD1. The trim removed 3 bases at V and 3 bases at J, leaving 8 bases unmatched. This CDR3 contains 15 residues. Germline CDR1 SQVTM, CDR2 ANQGSEA. The CDR3 DNA is TGCAGCGTTGACTACAGGGGGCCGGGGTACTATGGCTACACCTTC. Translation gives CSVDYRGPGYYGYTF.

This clonotype was detected ten times or more. V is TRBV28 and J is TRBJ1-2; the D gene is possibly TRBD1 (5 bases). V gave up 9 bases and J gave up 3 bases, with 20 bases separating them. In germline, CDR1 is MDHEN, CDR2 SYDVKM. The CDR3 has 15 residues. CDR3 sequence (DNA): TGTGCCAGTAGAAAGTCGTGGGGGTTGGACTATGGCTACACCTTC. This sequence encodes CASRKSWGLDYGYTF.